This T cell receptor beta chain was identified during a study of blood T cell repertoires in COVID-19. Study overall: The origin of the acute and convalescent COVID-19 samples was the United States, Italy and Spain. PBMCs, B-cell-depleted T cells, or T cells provided the cDNA or gDNA that made up the material.

J gave up 6 bases and V 6 bases, and 1 base lay outside the gene matches. CDR3 length equals 12 residues. In germline, CDR1 is SQVTM, CDR2 ANQGSEA. As processed by the authors: Estimation of nucleated cell counts relied on the amplification of reference gene primers. TCRdb keeps only in-frame clones here, not all; method: immunoSEQ multiplex PCR. The D gene and trimming were derived from the DNA, and the V and J assignments and clone size from that table. The sample includes tens of thousands of clones, 85% to 95% of them seen just once. V gene TRBV29-1 combines with J gene TRBJ1-4; 10 bases line up with TRBD1. The origin of this receptor is a man aged 50 to 60 with acute or convalescent COVID-19. Sequenced sample: peripheral blood. The CDR3 DNA follows: TGCAGCGTGGGACAGGGGTATGAAAAACTGTTTTTT. Protein: CSVGQGYEKLFF.